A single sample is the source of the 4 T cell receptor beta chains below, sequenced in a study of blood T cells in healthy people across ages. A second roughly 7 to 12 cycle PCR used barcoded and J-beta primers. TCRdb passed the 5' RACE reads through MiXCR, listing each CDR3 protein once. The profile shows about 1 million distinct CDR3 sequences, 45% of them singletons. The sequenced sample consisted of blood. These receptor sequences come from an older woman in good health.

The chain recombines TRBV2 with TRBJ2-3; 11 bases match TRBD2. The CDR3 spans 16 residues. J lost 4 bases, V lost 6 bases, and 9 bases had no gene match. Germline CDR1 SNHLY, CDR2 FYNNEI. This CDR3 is CASRKLAGEPSDTQYF. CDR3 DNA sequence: TGTGCCAGCAGAAAACTAGCGGGAGAGCCCTCAGATACGCAGTATTTT.

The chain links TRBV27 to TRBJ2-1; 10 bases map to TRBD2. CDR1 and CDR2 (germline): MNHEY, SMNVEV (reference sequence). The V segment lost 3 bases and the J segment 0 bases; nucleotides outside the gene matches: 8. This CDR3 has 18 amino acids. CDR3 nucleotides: TGTGCCAGCAGTTTTCGATCTAGCGGGAGTGGCTCCTACAATGAGCAGTTCTTC. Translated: CASSFRSSGSGSYNEQFF.

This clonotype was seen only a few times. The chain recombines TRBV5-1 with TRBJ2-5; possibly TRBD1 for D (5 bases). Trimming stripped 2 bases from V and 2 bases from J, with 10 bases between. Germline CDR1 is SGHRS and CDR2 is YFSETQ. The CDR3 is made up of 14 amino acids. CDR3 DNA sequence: TGCGCCAGCAGCTTACAGGACACACAAGAGACCCAGTACTTC. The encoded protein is CASSLQDTQETQYF.

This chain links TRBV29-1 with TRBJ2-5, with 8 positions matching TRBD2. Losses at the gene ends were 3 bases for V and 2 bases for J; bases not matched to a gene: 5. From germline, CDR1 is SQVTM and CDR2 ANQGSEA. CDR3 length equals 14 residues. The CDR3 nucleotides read TGCAGCGTTGACCCGGGAGGGATTCAAGAGACCCAGTACTTC. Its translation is CSVDPGGIQETQYF.